This T cell receptor beta chain was captured by sequencing in a study of vaccination and CD4 T cells after COVID-19. On the study more broadly: Median time from second vaccine dose to sampling was about 70 days (14 to 241). Cells were stimulated with overlapping spike peptide pools from SARS-CoV-2, HCoV-NL63, HCoV-OC43 and HCoV-229E.

The CDR3 is 13 amino acids. Germline-derived CDR1 and CDR2 are LNHDA and SQIVND (reference sequence). V lost 2 bases, J lost 5 bases, and 9 bases lay in between. Treatment here: roughly 10-day PBMC culture with coronavirus spike peptide pools or control peptides (ViraFEST assay). As concerns this clonotype: What it binds is not known.

CD4+ T cells that had been cultured provided DNA sequenced with the Oncomine TCR Beta short-read assay. TCRdb redid the calling of the PCR reads with MiXCR, one entry per CDR3 protein. The sample has about 4,600 distinct CDR3 sequences, about 40% seen once. This clonotype originated in a human donor who had recovered from COVID-19. The V call is TRBV19, the J call TRBJ1-1, with no clear D. The sequenced sample was CD4+ T cells from blood, cultured in vitro. CDR3 coding DNA: TGTGCCAGTAGTATAAGGGATGGGACTGAAGCTTTCTTT. As protein: CASSIRDGTEAFF.